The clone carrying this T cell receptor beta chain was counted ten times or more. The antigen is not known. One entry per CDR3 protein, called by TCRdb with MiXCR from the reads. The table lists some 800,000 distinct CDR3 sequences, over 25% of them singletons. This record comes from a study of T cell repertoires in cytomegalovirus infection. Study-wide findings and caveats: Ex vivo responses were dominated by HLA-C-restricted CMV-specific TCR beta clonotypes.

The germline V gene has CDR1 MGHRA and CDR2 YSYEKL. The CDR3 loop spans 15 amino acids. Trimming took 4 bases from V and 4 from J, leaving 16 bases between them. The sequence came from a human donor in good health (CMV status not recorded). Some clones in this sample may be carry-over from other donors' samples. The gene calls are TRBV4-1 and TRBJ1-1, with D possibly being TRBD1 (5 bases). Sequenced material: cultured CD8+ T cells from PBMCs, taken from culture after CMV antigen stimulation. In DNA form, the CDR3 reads TGCGCCAGCAGCCCGAACCGGGGGGGAGGCACTGAAGCTTTCTTT. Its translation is CASSPNRGGGTEAFF.